This T cell receptor beta chain was documented in a study of a mutant IDH1 vaccine in newly diagnosed glioma (dated by TCRdb to about 2021). In the study overall: Patients received eight vaccinations in weeks 1, 3, 5, 7, 11, 15, 19 and 23, corresponding to visits V03 through V10. Vaccination started 4-6 weeks after radiotherapy alone, or was given together with temozolomide cycles in the groups whose treatment included chemotherapy. Of the 30 or so patients who were treated, 62.5% were male and roughly 40% were female, and the mean age was roughly 40 years. Before enrollment, patients had received standard therapy of radiotherapy alone, temozolomide alone, or radiochemotherapy with temozolomide; most received the combination. Peripheral blood samples were drawn at six visits, namely V03 (baseline), V05, V07, V10, V12 and V13. For exploratory analyses, 25 treated patients had longitudinal TCRB deep sequencing done wherever samples were available.

Broad study findings and their caveats: PBMC samples for TCRB deep sequencing were selected based on availability. It was noted by the authors that analyses of patient blood samples could not be reproduced owing to sample limitations. Vaccine-induced immune responses across multiple MHC alleles were detected in approximately 93% of patients. Changes in the top peripheral T cell clonotypes picked up by TCRB sequencing did not appear to be linked to pseudoprogression.

Reading the germline V gene gives CDR1 SGHTA and CDR2 FQGNSA. Inclusive of the bounding cysteine and phenylalanine, the CDR3 is 13 residues long. CDR3 DNA only is kept here, 39 bases in frame from base 1. V is pared back by 4 bases and J by 4 bases, with 10 bases lying between the germline termini. The sample's time point, from its label and the paper: week 23, last vaccination. Each vaccine dose was 300 ug of a 20-mer mutant IDH1 peptide in Montanide, given subcutaneously with topical imiquimod. All donors had newly diagnosed IDH1-mutant astrocytomas of WHO grade 3 or 4 that showed loss of nuclear ATRX. The samples were drawn from NOA16, a multicentre, single-arm, open-label phase I trial in Germany that tested a mutant IDH1 peptide vaccine in humans for the first time. Genomic DNA for TCRB sequencing was isolated from EDTA blood with the DNeasy Blood and Tissue Kit. Receptor libraries were prepared by the immunoSEQ multiplex PCR assay. Rearranged TCR beta chain sequences were amplified using the hsTCRB Kit according to the manufacturer's protocol. An Illumina MiSeq was used to sequence the TCRB libraries. Turning to the authors' computational methods: The kit vendor's proprietary platform handled demultiplexing, trimming and gene mapping. This immuneACCESS table, as held by TCRdb, lists in-frame sequences with V and J called but not all clones. Of the missing ones, under half trace to an unresolved V gene in checked studies; the others have no known cause. V and J calls and clone size are given by that table; D and trimming were obtained from the DNA. The sample table shows 82,000 or so clones, and 65% to 90% are seen once. The ten biggest clones cover about 2.2% of the sample.

With regard to this clone: The target of this receptor is not known. Within one base of it there is no much larger clone, and no base qualities were kept.

The clonotype comes from a man aged 30 to 39 with glioma. Some clones in this sample may be carry-over from other donors' samples. The chain joins TRBV7-2 to TRBJ1-2, with the D gene call left open. Sequences were derived from PBMCs, sampled from a glioma patient whose treatment included an IDH1 peptide vaccine. The nucleotide sequence is given as TGTGCCAGCAGCTCGGTCCTAACCTATGGCTACACCTTC. Its translation is CASSSVLTYGYTF. Beyond the CDR3, the reference TRBV7-2 and TRBJ1-2 genes provide the residues; the full variable domain reads: GAGVSQSPSNKVTEKGKDVELRCDPISGHTALYWYRQSLGQGLEFLIYFQGNSAPDKSGLPSDRFSAERTGGSVSTLTIQRTQQEDSAVYLCASSSVLTYGYTFGSGTRLTVV.